This TCR beta chain was observed in a study of beta chain features in type 1 diabetes. The CDR3 is 13 amino acids. Reverse transcribing all isolated RNA meant expressed TCRB transcripts were sequenced. Profiled with immunoSEQ multiplex PCR; TCRdb holds only in-frame clones, not every one. The table records 600,000 to 750,000 clones, roughly 12% of them present only once. This clone was seen more than once but under ten times. No antigen is known for it. The study, taken as a whole, reports: Shortening of TCRB CDR3s, moderate but significant, appeared in all four CD4+ subsets of Type 1 diabetes patients.

The sample comprised naive CD4+ T cells from blood. The V call is TRBV21-1, the J call TRBJ2-3; the table calls TRBD1, which could not be checked here. TRBV21-1 is shown as a pseudogene. The origin of this receptor is a man in his thirties or forties with type 1 diabetes. CDR3 DNA: TGTGCCAGCAGCGGACACAGGACAGATACGCAGTATTTT. Translated, it gives CASSGHRTDTQYF.